The clone carrying this TCR delta chain occurred a few times. Its matching antigen is unknown. This entry comes from a study of Vδ1+ human thymocytes. Study findings and constraints: In the thymus, TRG and TRD repertoires looked highly polyclonal with Gaussian CDR3 lengths.

Extracted RNA was reverse transcribed into cDNA. CDR3 amplicons came from multiplex PCR with pooled V-gene forward and constant-region reverse primers. TCRdb reanalysed the multiplex PCR reads with CATT. The sample lists approximately 25,000 delta-chain clones; about 7.4% were seen once. Thymocytes were sorted as CD3+ TCRVdelta1+ TCRVdelta2- after alphabeta T cell depletion. Trimming took off 2 bases at V and 0 bases at J, with 16 bases between the two ends. The CDR3 is 17 residues long. Germline V lookup: CDR1 TSWWSYY, CDR2 QGS. The source of this sequence is a girl less than two years old who had congenital heart surgery. V gene TRDV1 combines with J gene TRDJ1, with D perhaps TRDD2 (6 bases). Material for sequencing was Vdelta1+ gamma-delta thymocytes from the thymus. This sample's subset: FACS-sorted CD3+ TCRalphabeta- TCRVdelta1+ TCRVdelta2- thymocytes. The CDR3 nucleotides are TGTGCTCTTGGGGAAAACCCATCTTCCTTGTACACCGATAAACTCATCTTT. It encodes CALGENPSSLYTDKLIF.